A single sample gave rise to the 2 T cell receptor beta chains below, sequenced in a study of shared clonotypes between healthy human individuals. The table came from immunoSEQ multiplex PCR; TCRdb's copy has only in-frame clones and leaves some out. The sample shows about 2.3 million clones, 85% to 95% of them seen only once. Sequencing was carried out using naive CD4+ T cells from PBMCs. As to subset: CD45RA+ positively selected. The receptors were sampled from a man aged 18 to 30 in good health. Some clones in this sample may be carry-over from other donors' samples.

The chain combines TRBV6-1 with TRBJ1-2, with 10 bases that match TRBD1. The CDR3 loop spans 15 amino acids. Germline V gene lookup returns CDR1 MNHNS and CDR2 SASEGT. Trimming removed 2 bases from V and 5 bases from J; junction bases left unmatched: 5. In DNA form, the CDR3 reads TGTGCCAGCAGTGAATCGCGACAGGGGGCTTATGGCTACACCTTC. Amino acid sequence: CASSESRQGAYGYTF.

The genes are TRBV7-9 and TRBJ2-4; D may be TRBD2 (6 bases). The CDR3 extends over 16 amino acids. Germline-derived CDR1 and CDR2 are SEHNR and FQNEAQ (reference sequence). V was shortened by 4 bases and J by 1 base, with 14 bases between the two germline ends. CDR3 DNA: TGTGCCAGCAGCTCCGACCTGGGGAGGGCCAAAAACATTCAGTACTTC. Its translation: CASSSDLGRAKNIQYF.